This TCR beta chain is from a study of T cell repertoires in cytomegalovirus infection. Across the whole study: Public signatures in TCR beta pointed to CMV infection and matching HLA type.

Broader study findings: The ex vivo response showed dominance by HLA-C-restricted CMV-specific TCR beta clonotypes. Carriers of CMV plus the relevant HLA were identified by cumulative public TCR beta family frequency.

In the case of this clonotype: What it binds is not known.

TCRdb analysed the reads with MiXCR anew, one entry per CDR3 protein. The profile covers about 450,000 distinct CDR3 sequences, with approximately 31% appearing a single time and roughly 15% taken by the ten largest. With 2 bases removed from V and 1 base from J, the gap between germline ends came to 10 bases. Germline lookup yields CDR1 SGHKS and CDR2 YYEKEE (reference sequence). This CDR3 spans 16 amino acids. This sequence joins TRBV5-5 and TRBJ2-6; D ambiguous. This sequence was found in a human donor in good health (CMV status not recorded). Some clones in this sample may be carry-over from other donors' samples. The sample comprised PBMCs. CDR3 amino acids: CASSFGSPSGANVLTF. The CDR3 coding sequence is TGTGCCAGCAGCTTTGGCAGCCCATCTGGGGCCAACGTCCTGACTTTC.